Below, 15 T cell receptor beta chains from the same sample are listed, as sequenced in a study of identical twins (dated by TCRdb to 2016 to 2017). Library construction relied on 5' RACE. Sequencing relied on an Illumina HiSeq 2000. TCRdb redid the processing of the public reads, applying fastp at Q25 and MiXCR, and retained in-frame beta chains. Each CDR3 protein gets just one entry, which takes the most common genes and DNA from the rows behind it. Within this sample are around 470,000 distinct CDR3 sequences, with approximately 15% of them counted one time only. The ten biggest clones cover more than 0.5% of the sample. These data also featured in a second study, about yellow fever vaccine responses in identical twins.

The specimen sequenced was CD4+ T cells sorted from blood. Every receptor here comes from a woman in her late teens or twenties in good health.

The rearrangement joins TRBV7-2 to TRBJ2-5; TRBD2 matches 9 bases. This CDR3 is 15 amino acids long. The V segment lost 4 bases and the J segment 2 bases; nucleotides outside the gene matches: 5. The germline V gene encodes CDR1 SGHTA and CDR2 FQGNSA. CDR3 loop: CASSWRTSAQETQYF. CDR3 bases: TGTGCCAGCAGCTGGAGGACTAGCGCGCAAGAGACCCAGTACTTC.

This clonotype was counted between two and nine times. CDR3 sequence: CASSYSRAPLRLSSYNEQFF. The DNA of the CDR3 is TGTGCCAGCAGTTACTCGAGGGCCCCCCTCAGGTTGAGCTCCTACAATGAGCAGTTCTTC. The V call is TRBV6-2 or TRBV6-3, the J call TRBJ2-1, with D maybe TRBD2 (5 bases). V was cut by 0 bases and J by 0 bases, with 21 bases left in between. The length of the CDR3 is 20 residues. The germline V gene has CDR1 MNHEY and CDR2 SVGEGT.

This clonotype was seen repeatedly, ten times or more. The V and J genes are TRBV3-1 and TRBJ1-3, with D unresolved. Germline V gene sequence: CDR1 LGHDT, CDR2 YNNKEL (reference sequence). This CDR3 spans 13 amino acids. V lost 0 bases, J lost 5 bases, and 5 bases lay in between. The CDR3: CASSQDGRNTIYF. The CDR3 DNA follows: TGTGCCAGCAGCCAAGATGGAAGAAACACCATATATTTT.

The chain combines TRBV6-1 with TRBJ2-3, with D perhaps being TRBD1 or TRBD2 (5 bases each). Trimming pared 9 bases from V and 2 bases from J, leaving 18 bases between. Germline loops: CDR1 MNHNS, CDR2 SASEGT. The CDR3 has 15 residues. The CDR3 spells CASTRGTPITDTQYF. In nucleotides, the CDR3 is TGTGCCAGTACACGTGGGACCCCTATCACAGATACGCAGTATTTT.

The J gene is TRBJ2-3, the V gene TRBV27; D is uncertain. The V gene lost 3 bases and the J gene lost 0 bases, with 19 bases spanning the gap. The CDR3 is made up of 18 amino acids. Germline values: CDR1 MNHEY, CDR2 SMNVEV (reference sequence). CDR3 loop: CASSLTSWRKGSTDTQYF. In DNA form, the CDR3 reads TGTGCCAGCAGTTTGACATCCTGGCGCAAAGGTAGCACAGATACGCAGTATTTT.

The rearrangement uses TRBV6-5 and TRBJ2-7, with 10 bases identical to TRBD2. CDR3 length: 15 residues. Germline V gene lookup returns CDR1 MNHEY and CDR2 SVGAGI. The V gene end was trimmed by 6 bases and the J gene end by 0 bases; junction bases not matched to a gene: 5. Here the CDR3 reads CASRLTSGTSYEQYF. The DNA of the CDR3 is TGTGCCAGCAGACTTACTAGCGGGACCTCCTACGAGCAGTACTTC.

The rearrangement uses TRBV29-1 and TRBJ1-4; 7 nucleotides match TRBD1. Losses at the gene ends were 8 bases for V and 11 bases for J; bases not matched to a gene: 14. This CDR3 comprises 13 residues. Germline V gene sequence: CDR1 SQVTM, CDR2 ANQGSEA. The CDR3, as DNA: TGCAGCTCACAATTCCAGGGGGTTGGGAAACTGTTTTTT. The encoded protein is CSSQFQGVGKLFF.

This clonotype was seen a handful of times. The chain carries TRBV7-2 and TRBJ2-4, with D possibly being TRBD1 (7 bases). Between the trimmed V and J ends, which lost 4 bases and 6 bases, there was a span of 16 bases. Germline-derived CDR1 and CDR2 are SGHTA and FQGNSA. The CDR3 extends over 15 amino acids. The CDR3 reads CASSWRGQSGNIQYF. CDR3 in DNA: TGTGCCAGCAGCTGGAGGGGGCAGTCAGGAAACATTCAGTACTTC.

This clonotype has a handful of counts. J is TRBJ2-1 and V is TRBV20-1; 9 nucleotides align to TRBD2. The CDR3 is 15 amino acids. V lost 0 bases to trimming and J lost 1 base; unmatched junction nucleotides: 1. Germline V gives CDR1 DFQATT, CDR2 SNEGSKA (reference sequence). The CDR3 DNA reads TGCAGTGCTAGAGAGCTAGCGGGGTCCTACAATGAGCAGTTCTTC. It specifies CSARELAGSYNEQFF.

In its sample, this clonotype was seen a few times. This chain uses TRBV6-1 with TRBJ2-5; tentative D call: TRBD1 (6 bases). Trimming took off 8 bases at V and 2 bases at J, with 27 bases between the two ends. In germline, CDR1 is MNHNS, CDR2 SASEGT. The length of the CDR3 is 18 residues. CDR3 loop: CASSLTAQTGYAQETQYF. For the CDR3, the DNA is TGTGCCAGCTCCCTGACCGCCCAAACAGGGTACGCACAAGAGACCCAGTACTTC.

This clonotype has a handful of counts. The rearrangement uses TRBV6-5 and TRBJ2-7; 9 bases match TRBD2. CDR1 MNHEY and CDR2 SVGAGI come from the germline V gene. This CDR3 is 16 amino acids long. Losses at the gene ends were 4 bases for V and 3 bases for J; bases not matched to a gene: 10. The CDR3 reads CASSSHSGRPNYEQYF. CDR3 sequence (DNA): TGTGCCAGCAGTTCCCACAGCGGGAGGCCCAACTACGAGCAGTACTTC.

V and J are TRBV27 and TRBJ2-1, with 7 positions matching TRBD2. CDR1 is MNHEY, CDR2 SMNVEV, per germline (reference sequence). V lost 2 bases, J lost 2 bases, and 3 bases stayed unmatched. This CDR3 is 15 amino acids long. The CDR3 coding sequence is TGTGCCAGCAGTTTAAGCGGGGACCCCTACAATGAGCAGTTCTTC. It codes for CASSLSGDPYNEQFF.

The CDR3 region is CASSLVGIAGGEYEQYF. The CDR3 DNA follows: TGTGCCAGCAGCCTCGTTGGGATCGCGGGGGGGGAATACGAGCAGTACTTC. The chain couples TRBV6-1 to TRBJ2-7; 9 nucleotides agree with TRBD2. Losses at the gene ends were 6 bases for V and 4 bases for J; bases not matched to a gene: 16. This CDR3 contains 17 residues. Germline V gives CDR1 MNHNS, CDR2 SASEGT.

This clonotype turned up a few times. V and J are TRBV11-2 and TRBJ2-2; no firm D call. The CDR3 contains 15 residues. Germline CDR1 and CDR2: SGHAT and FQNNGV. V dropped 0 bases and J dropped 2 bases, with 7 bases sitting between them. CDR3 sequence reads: CASSLEAANTGELFF. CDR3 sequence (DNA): TGTGCCAGCAGCTTAGAAGCCGCCAACACCGGGGAGCTGTTTTTT.

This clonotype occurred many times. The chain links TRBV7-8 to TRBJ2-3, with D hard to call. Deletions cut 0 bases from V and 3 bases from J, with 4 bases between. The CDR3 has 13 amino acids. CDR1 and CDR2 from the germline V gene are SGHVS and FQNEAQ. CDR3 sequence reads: CASSLARTDTQYF. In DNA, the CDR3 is TGTGCCAGCAGCTTAGCGCGGACAGATACGCAGTATTTT.